The clone carrying this TCR beta chain was picked up a small number of times. Primers for the PCR totalled 60 Vbeta and 13 Jbeta. Assay: immunoSEQ multiplex PCR; the TCRdb copy retains only in-frame clones and omits some. The sample lists about 130,000 clones; about 78% were seen once. This entry comes from a study of cytomegalovirus exposure and HLA in healthy donors. J was trimmed by 1 base and V by 4 bases; bases with no gene match: 3. The CDR3 runs to 14 residues. Germline loops: CDR1 GTSNPN, CDR2 SVGIG (reference sequence). The origin of this receptor is a human donor in good health. The chain joins TRBV30 to TRBJ2-3, with 9 bases lining up with TRBD2. The sample comprised PBMCs. The CDR3 protein is CAWMASGGTDTQYF. The CDR3 DNA follows: TGTGCCTGGATGGCTAGCGGGGGCACAGATACGCAGTATTTT.